Below are 23 T cell receptor beta chains sequenced from a single sample in a study of T cells in Graves' hyperthyroidism and ophthalmopathy. Using RNA transcripts as the source, TCR beta CDR3 regions were amplified. The HTBI primer set was used in a first-round RT-PCR of the TCR CDR3. TCRdb itself ran the multiplex PCR reads through MiXCR, one entry per CDR3 protein. The sample has hundreds of thousands of distinct CDR3 sequences; about 14% are singletons. The sequencing sample was made of blood. The origin of the receptors is a woman between 50 and 59 years old with Graves' ophthalmopathy.

This clonotype appeared a few times. The V and J genes are TRBV25-1 and TRBJ2-2; 7 bases match TRBD1. Germline V gene data show CDR1 as MGHDK and CDR2 as SYGVNS. The CDR3 totals 17 residues. V lost 4 bases, J lost 5 bases, and 13 bases stayed unmatched. Here the CDR3 reads CASSGKRLGQLTGELFF. CDR3 sequence (DNA): TGTGCCAGCAGTGGCAAGCGATTGGGACAGCTGACCGGGGAGCTGTTTTTT.

The rearrangement uses TRBV7-9 and TRBJ1-2; no firm D call. This CDR3 is 13 amino acids long. Germline lookup yields CDR1 SEHNR and CDR2 FQNEAQ (reference sequence). V lost 11 bases to trimming and J lost 7 bases, with 20 bases between them. DNA of the CDR3: TGTGCCGGGCGGGGAGGGAAAGAGAGTGGCTACACCTTC. It specifies CAGRGGKESGYTF.

In its sample, this clonotype was seen many times. J is TRBJ2-7 and V is TRBV10-3, with TRBD1 identical over 8 bases. Trimming cost V 4 bases and J 2 bases; bases outside gene matches: 4. Germline V gene lookup returns CDR1 ENHRY and CDR2 SYGVKD. This CDR3 region has 14 residues. The CDR3 protein is CAISGTGSTYEQYF. CDR3 coding DNA: TGTGCCATCAGTGGGACAGGGAGTACCTACGAGCAGTACTTC.

This clonotype has more than one count but fewer than ten. The rearrangement links TRBV20-1 to TRBJ2-5; 10 bases are shared with TRBD2. Germline CDR1 is DFQATT and CDR2 is SNEGSKA (reference sequence). Trimming at V came to 6 bases and at J to 4 bases, leaving 8 bases not matched to a gene. The CDR3 has 14 amino acids. CDR3 region: CSAGSGRGGETQYF. Written as DNA, the CDR3 is TGCAGTGCGGGCAGCGGGAGGGGGGGAGAGACCCAGTACTTC.

The chain is built from TRBV6-1 and TRBJ1-1, with a possible D match to TRBD1 (5 bases). The length of the CDR3 is 13 residues. Germline loops: CDR1 MNHNS, CDR2 SASEGT. With 7 bases removed from V and 4 bases from J, the gap between germline ends came to 13 bases. For the CDR3, the DNA is TGTGCCAGCACCAAGGGGAGCAGCACTGAAGCTTTCTTT. The encoded protein is CASTKGSSTEAFF.

The chain combines TRBV15 with TRBJ2-7; D not resolved. V dropped 1 base and J dropped 5 bases, with 6 bases sitting between them. CDR3 length: 12 residues. Germline CDR1 and CDR2: LNHNV and YYDKDF (reference sequence). DNA for the CDR3: TGTGCCACCAGCAGAGGAAGGGACGAGCAGTACTTC. It specifies CATSRGRDEQYF. The full variable domain, its missing parts supplied by reference TRBV15 and TRBJ2-7, is DAMVIQNPRYQVTQFGKPVTLSCSQTLNHNVMYWYQQKSSQAPKLLFHYYDKDFNNEADTPDNFQSRRPNTSFCFLDIRSPGLGDTAMYLCATSRGRDEQYFGPGTRLTVT.

This clonotype was recorded many times. This rearrangement joins TRBV12-3 or TRBV12-4 to TRBJ1-6, with 7 bases fitting TRBD1. Losses at the gene ends were 6 bases for V and 9 bases for J; bases not matched to a gene: 5. This CDR3 has 13 residues. The CDR3 DNA follows: TGTGCCAGCAGCCCTCACAGGGGTTCACCCCTCCACTTT. As protein: CASSPHRGSPLHF.

The rearrangement joins TRBV9 to TRBJ2-2; 7 bases agree with TRBD2. Germline CDR1 and CDR2: SGDLS and YYNGEE. The CDR3 is 16 residues long. With V trimmed by 1 base and J by 2 bases, 5 bases remained unmatched. The chain's CDR3 is CASSVSSGTNTGELFF. The CDR3 DNA sequence: TGTGCCAGCAGCGTATCCAGCGGGACCAACACCGGGGAGCTGTTTTTT.

The chain combines TRBV6-1 with TRBJ2-2; weak D call: TRBD2 (5 bases). Germline CDR1 is MNHNS and CDR2 is SASEGT. Trimming stripped 2 bases from V and 8 bases from J, with 15 bases between. This CDR3 region has 15 residues. CDR3 in amino acids: CASSEMHPPGGELFF. Written as DNA, the CDR3 is TGTGCCAGCAGTGAAATGCACCCTCCGGGGGGGGAGCTGTTTTTT.

This clonotype was seen repeatedly, ten times or more. This chain uses TRBV7-9 with TRBJ2-1, with 16 bases that match TRBD2. Trimming removed 2 bases from V and 0 bases from J; junction bases left unmatched: 7. There are 20 residues in the CDR3. The germline V gene has CDR1 SEHNR and CDR2 FQNEAQ (reference sequence). CDR3 amino acids: CASSLSRGLAGGSSYNEQFF. CDR3 nucleotides: TGTGCCAGCAGCTTATCCAGGGGACTAGCGGGGGGGAGCTCCTACAATGAGCAGTTCTTC.

As regards this clonotype: Possible read error: a much larger clone is one base away. The chain recombines TRBV2 with TRBJ2-1; the D gene is possibly TRBD2 (5 bases). The germline gives CDR1 SNHLY, CDR2 FYNNEI. This CDR3 spans 11 amino acids. The ends were cut back, 7 bases at V and 5 bases at J, with 6 bases in the middle. DNA for the CDR3: TGTGCCAGCAAGAGGGACAATGAGCAGTTCTTC. Its translation is CASKRDNEQFF.

The V gene is TRBV27, the J gene TRBJ1-5, with unresolved D. The CDR3 totals 14 residues. In germline, CDR1 is MNHEY, CDR2 SMNVEV (reference sequence). Trimming left V 0 bases short and J 2 bases short, with 5 bases between. CDR3 in amino acids: CASSLSFGNQPQHF. The CDR3, as DNA: TGTGCCAGCAGTTTATCGTTCGGCAATCAGCCCCAGCATTTT.

A few counts support this clonotype. The chain links TRBV27 to TRBJ2-4; either TRBD1 or TRBD2 may fit D (5 bases each). This CDR3 has 14 amino acids. Per germline, CDR1 MNHEY and CDR2 SMNVEV (reference sequence). Trimming removed 7 bases from V and 6 bases from J, with 16 bases in between. The CDR3 nucleotides are TGTGCCAGCAAATTGAGGGGCGCGGGAAACATTCAGTACTTC. It yields the protein CASKLRGAGNIQYF.

V is TRBV15 and J is TRBJ2-7, with TRBD1 matching 7 bases. The CDR3 consists of 14 residues. V shed 0 bases and J 4 bases; nucleotides not matched to a gene: 3. The germline gives CDR1 LNHNV, CDR2 YYDKDF (reference sequence). Written as DNA, the CDR3 is TGTGCCACCAGCAGAGATAGGGGGCTTTACGAGCAGTACTTC. It is translated as CATSRDRGLYEQYF.

In this sample, this clonotype turned up many times. The chain carries TRBV7-9 and TRBJ2-3, with 14 bases lining up with TRBD2. Unmatched junction bases numbered 11, after V lost 8 bases and J lost 7 bases. Germline CDR1 and CDR2: SEHNR and FQNEAQ (reference sequence). The CDR3 is made up of 16 amino acids. The DNA for the CDR3 is TGTGCCAGCCATCCCGGGACTAGCGGGAGTGGAAATACGCAGTATTTT. Amino acids: CASHPGTSGSGNTQYF. Supplemented by reference TRBV7-9 and TRBJ2-3, the full variable domain reads DTGVSQNPRHKITKRGQNVTFRCDPISEHNRLYWYRQTLGQGPEFLTYFQNEAQLEKSRLLSDRFSAERPKGSFSTLEIQRTEQGDSAMYLCASHPGTSGSGNTQYFGPGTRLTVL.

Ten or more counts support this clonotype. The chain employs TRBV28 and TRBJ2-7; D not resolved. The CDR3 is 12 residues long. Per the germline V gene, CDR1 is MDHEN and CDR2 is SYDVKM. Trimming cost V 2 bases and J 3 bases, with 5 bases left between them. In nucleotides, the CDR3 is TGTGCCAGCAGTTTACTTCGCTACGAGCAGTACTTC. Translating gives CASSLLRYEQYF.

This clonotype was seen at least ten times. The rearrangement uses TRBV20-1 and TRBJ2-1; 15 bases agree with TRBD2. From germline, CDR1 is DFQATT and CDR2 SNEGSKA (reference sequence). The V segment lost 4 bases and the J segment 11 bases; nucleotides outside the gene matches: 6. CDR3 length: 14 amino acids. As DNA, the CDR3 is TGCAGTGCTACGGGGACTAGCGGGGGGCCCCAGCAGTTCTTC. It encodes CSATGTSGGPQQFF.

In its sample, this clonotype was seen many times. CDR3: CSARASGGRDGYTF. Here the CDR3 DNA reads TGCAGTGCTAGAGCCTCGGGAGGGCGGGATGGCTACACCTTC. The rearrangement uses TRBV20-1 and TRBJ1-2; D is ambiguous. The germline CDR1 and CDR2 sequences are DFQATT and SNEGSKA (reference sequence). This CDR3 is built from 14 residues. V was clipped by 1 base and J by 6 bases, with 15 bases between them.

This clonotype appeared many times. CDR3 region: CASSLFGEGLAGSETQYF. The DNA for the CDR3 is TGTGCCAGCAGTTTATTTGGGGAAGGGCTAGCGGGAAGTGAGACCCAGTACTTC. The rearrangement links TRBV27 to TRBJ2-5, with 9 bases that match TRBD2. Trimming took 1 base from V and 5 from J; bases not matched to a gene: 14. This CDR3 comprises 18 residues. Germline V CDR1 and CDR2: MNHEY, SMNVEV (reference sequence).

This clonotype was detected many times. The V and J genes are TRBV7-9 and TRBJ1-4; D not certain. This CDR3 spans 15 amino acids. Trimming took off 1 base at V and 0 bases at J, with 6 bases between the two ends. Germline CDR1 reads SEHNR; CDR2 reads FQNEAQ (reference sequence). The CDR3 DNA reads as TGTGCCAGCAGCTTAGAGCCGACAACTAATGAAAAACTGTTTTTT. Translating it yields CASSLEPTTNEKLFF.

The rearrangement uses TRBV4-3 and TRBJ2-2, with D perhaps TRBD1 (6 bases). Germline V gives CDR1 LGHNA, CDR2 YSLEER. Trimming cost V 1 base and J 0 bases, with 9 bases left between them. CDR3 length: 16 residues. The CDR3 protein is CASSQAGTTNTGELFF. The DNA of the CDR3 is TGCGCCAGCAGCCAAGCTGGGACAACGAACACCGGGGAGCTGTTTTTT.

This clonotype was seen just once. The V call is TRBV20-1, the J call TRBJ2-1, with 8 bases matching TRBD2. The trim removed 0 bases at V and 4 bases at J, leaving 8 bases unmatched. The CDR3 is made up of 16 amino acids. CDR1 is DFQATT and CDR2 is SNEGSKA in the germline V gene (reference sequence). Here the CDR3 reads CSARDSGSGDYNEQFF. CDR3 DNA sequence: TGCAGTGCTAGAGATTCGGGTAGCGGGGATTACAATGAGCAGTTCTTC.

This clonotype was seen a handful of times. V is TRBV12-3 or TRBV12-4 and J is TRBJ2-1; 9 nucleotides agree with TRBD1. This CDR3 contains 11 residues. Trimming cost V 5 bases and J 15 bases; bases outside gene matches: 5. The CDR3 sequence is CASSQTGGAFF. DNA of the CDR3: TGTGCCAGCAGTCAGACAGGGGGGGCGTTCTTC.